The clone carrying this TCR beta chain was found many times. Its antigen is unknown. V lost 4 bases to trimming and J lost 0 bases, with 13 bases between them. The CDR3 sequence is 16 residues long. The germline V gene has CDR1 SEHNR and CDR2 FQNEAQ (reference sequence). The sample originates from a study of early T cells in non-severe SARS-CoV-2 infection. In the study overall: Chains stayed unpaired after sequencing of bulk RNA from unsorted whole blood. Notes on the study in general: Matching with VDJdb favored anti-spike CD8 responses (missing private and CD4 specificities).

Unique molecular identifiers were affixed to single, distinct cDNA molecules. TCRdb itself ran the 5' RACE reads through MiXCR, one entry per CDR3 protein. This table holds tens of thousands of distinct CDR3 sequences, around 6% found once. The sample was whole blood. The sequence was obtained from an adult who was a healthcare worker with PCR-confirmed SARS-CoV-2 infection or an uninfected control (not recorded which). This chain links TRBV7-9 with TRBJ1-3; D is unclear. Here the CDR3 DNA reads TGTGCCAGCAGCTCTCCGGACGGCTCCTCTGGAAACACCATATATTTT. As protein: CASSSPDGSSGNTIYF.